This is a list of T cell receptor beta chains from one sample in a study of Tregs in tolerant kidney transplant recipients. Using immunoSEQ multiplex PCR, the repertoire was profiled, and TCRdb retains in-frame clones only, with some absent. The sample has 50,000 or so clones, 75% to 95% seen once; the top ten hold 0.55% to 0.85%. Sequenced: Tregs from blood. Every receptor here comes from a human donor in good health. CDR3s include the opening cysteine and the closing phenylalanine or tryptophan. The order of the fields is clone size, V gene, D gene, J gene, CDR3 DNA, CDR3 protein. The D gene is left open where the match is weak. Clone size is stated in some rows and not others, as once, few, many or a class when expanded.

>-|TRBV11-1|TRBD1|TRBJ2-7
TGTGCCAGCAGCCCGGGACAGGGGGCGTGGGTCTACGAGCAGTACTTC
CASSPGQGAWVYEQYF
>-|TRBV11-2|-|TRBJ2-7
TGTGCCAGCAGCTTCGTACCACCCTACGAGCAGTACTTC
CASSFVPPYEQYF
>-|TRBV5-5|-|TRBJ2-3
TGTGCCAGCCGGAGTAGCACAGATACGCAGTATTTT
CASRSSTDTQYF
>-|TRBV5-1|-|TRBJ1-4
TGCGCCAGCAGCTTGGACGGGCAGGGGGAAAAACTGTTTTTT
CASSLDGQGEKLFF
>-|TRBV4-2|TRBD1|TRBJ2-1
TGTGCCAGCAGCCAAGATAGGGGTACAGGGGATGAGCAGTTCTTC
CASSQDRGTGDEQFF
>-|TRBV29-1|TRBD1|TRBJ1-4
TGCAGCGTCGGGGGACAGGGGTTGGGTGAAAAACTGTTTTTT
CSVGGQGLGEKLFF
>-|TRBV5-1|-|TRBJ1-1
TGCGCCAGCAGCCTCCAGGGGTCCACTGAAGCTTTCTTT
CASSLQGSTEAFF
>once|TRBV27|-|TRBJ1-6
TGTGCCAGCAGTTTAGGACGGTATAATTCACCCCTCCACTTT
CASSLGRYNSPLHF
>-|TRBV6-6|-|TRBJ2-1
TGTGCCAGCACCACGGCGGGGCGATACAATGAGCAGTTCTTC
CASTTAGRYNEQFF
>-|TRBV29-1|-|TRBJ2-7
TGCAGCGTCGTAGGTCGTGTCCCCGACTACGAGCAGTACTTC
CSVVGRVPDYEQYF
>-|TRBV18|TRBD1|TRBJ1-2
TGTGCCAGCTCACCGACAGGGGGGCCCCCTAACTATGGCTACACCTTC
CASSPTGGPPNYGYTF
>-|TRBV15|TRBD1|TRBJ2-1
TGTGCCACCAGCAGAGACCGACCGGGACAGGGGGGATACAATGAGCAGTTCTTC
CATSRDRPGQGGYNEQFF
>-|TRBV19|TRBD2|TRBJ2-1
TGTGCCAGTAGTATAGCCCGGCCGGGAGGGTCCAATGAGCAGTTCTTC
CASSIARPGGSNEQFF
>-|TRBV19|-|TRBJ1-4
TGTGCCAGCGTTAGCCGGGAGGTGGGAAAACTGTTTTTT
CASVSREVGKLFF
>-|TRBV7-9|-|TRBJ2-7
TGTGCCAGCAGCCCCCCGGGACTTACGTACGAGCAGTACTTC
CASSPPGLTYEQYF
>once|TRBV5-1|TRBD1|TRBJ1-1
TGCGCCAGCAGCAGACAGGGGCCGAACACTGAAGCTTTCTTT
CASSRQGPNTEAFF
>-|TRBV19|TRBD1|TRBJ2-2
TGTGCCAGTAGTATACTTTTGGGACAGGTTACCGGGGAGCTGTTTTTT
CASSILLGQVTGELFF
>-|TRBV7-9|TRBD1|TRBJ1-2
TGTGCCAGCAGCTCCCGGACAGGGAAAGGTGCATATGGCTACACCTTC
CASSSRTGKGAYGYTF
>once|TRBV5-4|-|TRBJ2-1
TGTGCCAGCAGCCCGCTGGACAGTCTTTCGGTAAATGAGCAGTTCTTC
CASSPLDSLSVNEQFF
>-|TRBV18|-|TRBJ1-4
TGTGCCAGCTCATCAGATCTGGGGGCTGCTGATGAAAAACTGTTTTTT
CASSSDLGAADEKLFF
>few|TRBV5-1|TRBD2|TRBJ2-7
TGCGCCAGCAGCCCGCGACTAGCGGGAGTGTACGAGCAGTACTTC
CASSPRLAGVYEQYF
>-|TRBV10-3|TRBD1|TRBJ1-4
TGTGCCATCCAAGCAGGGGGATTCGAAAAACTGTTTTTT
CAIQAGGFEKLFF
>-|TRBV7-9|-|TRBJ2-7
TGTGCCAGCACGGGGAGGTACGAGCAGTACTTC
CASTGRYEQYF
>-|TRBV10-3|-|TRBJ1-2
TGTGCCATCACCAGACAGTTTAGCTATGGCTACACCTTC
CAITRQFSYGYTF
>-|TRBV9|-|TRBJ2-2
TGTGCCAGCAGCGTAGAGGGTAGCGGCTACACCGGGGAGCTGTTTTTT
CASSVEGSGYTGELFF
>-|TRBV7-2|TRBD2|TRBJ2-7
TGTGCCAGCAGCTTTAACGGGAGGATCGCCTACGAGCAGTACTTC
CASSFNGRIAYEQYF
>-|TRBV9|-|TRBJ2-7
TGTGCCAGCAGCACCCTCCCAGGGGGGGACGAGCAGTACTTC
CASSTLPGGDEQYF
>-|TRBV4-1|TRBD2|TRBJ2-7
TGCGCCAGCAGCCCATTAGCGGGGGTGACCTACGAGCAGTACTTC
CASSPLAGVTYEQYF
>-|TRBV5-1|TRBD1|TRBJ2-7
TGCGCCAGCAGCTGGGGGGACAGGGGTGACGAGCAGTACTTC
CASSWGDRGDEQYF
>-|TRBV9|-|TRBJ2-1
TGTGCCAGCAGCCGGAGGGTCATCCCCTACAATGAGCAGTTCTTC
CASSRRVIPYNEQFF
>-|TRBV29-1|-|TRBJ2-5
TGCAGCGTTGGATCAGGGTGGGTATCGGAGACCCAGTACTTC
CSVGSGWVSETQYF
>-|TRBV18|-|TRBJ1-4
TGTGCCAGCTCACGCGGAACAGGGATTAATGAAAAACTGTTTTTT
CASSRGTGINEKLFF
>-|TRBV7-9|-|TRBJ1-1
TGTGCCAGCAGCTTCCGGACACCCGGAGCTTTCTTT
CASSFRTPGAFF
>-|TRBV6-5|-|TRBJ2-5
TGTGCCAGCAGCAGAGACAGGGAGGGCGAGACCCAGTACTTC
CASSRDREGETQYF
>-|TRBV5-1|-|TRBJ1-1
TGCGCCAGCAGATCCCAACCTGAGACAGTTGAAGCTTTCTTT
CASRSQPETVEAFF
>-|TRBV7-8|TRBD2|TRBJ2-3
TGTGCCAGCAGCTTTATAACCGGACTAGCGGGAGGGGCAGATACGCAGTATTTT
CASSFITGLAGGADTQYF
>-|TRBV7-2|TRBD2|TRBJ2-1
TGTGCCAGCAGCTTAGAACTAGCGGGAAGCAATGAGCAGTTCTTC
CASSLELAGSNEQFF
>-|TRBV18|-|TRBJ2-3
TGTGCCAGCTCACCCCCTAATTCAGATACGCAGTATTTT
CASSPPNSDTQYF
>once|TRBV10-2|-|TRBJ1-1
TGCGCCAGCAGTGACTGGGGGATGAACACTGAAGCTTTCTTT
CASSDWGMNTEAFF
>-|TRBV6-5|-|TRBJ2-7
TGTGCCAGCAGTTTGCTCAGCCAGGGGCAGAGCGCGCAGTACTTC
CASSLLSQGQSAQYF
>-|TRBV27|TRBD1|TRBJ1-2
TGTGCCAGCAGTACCACCGGGACAGGGTATGGCTACACCTTC
CASSTTGTGYGYTF
>once|TRBV7-8|TRBD2|TRBJ2-3
TGTGCCAGCAGCTTAGGTCTAGCGGGGCTCCGTAGCACAGATACGCAGTATTTT
CASSLGLAGLRSTDTQYF
>-|TRBV6-6|-|TRBJ2-7
TGTGCCAGCAGTTACGAGTTCTCCTACGAGCAGTACTTC
CASSYEFSYEQYF
>-|TRBV18|TRBD1|TRBJ1-5
TGTGCCAGCTCACAAGGGGACAGGTTCTCTCCCCAGCATTTT
CASSQGDRFSPQHF
>-|TRBV19|-|TRBJ2-5
TGTGCCAGTAGCCTGCTTGGCGGGAAAGAGACCCAGTACTTC
CASSLLGGKETQYF
>few|TRBV7-4|-|TRBJ2-7
TGTGCCAGCAGCCCAAAAAAGGGGTACGAGCAGTACTTC
CASSPKKGYEQYF
>-|TRBV15|-|TRBJ2-1
TGTGCCACCAGCGCCCAAGCGTTCTCCTACAATGAGCAGTTCTTC
CATSAQAFSYNEQFF
>-|TRBV12-1|-|TRBJ1-1
TGTGCCAGCAGCTTTGCGGGTACCAGGGGGAACACTGAAGCTTTCTTT
CASSFAGTRGNTEAFF
>-|TRBV23-1|-|TRBJ2-1
TGCGCCAGCAGTCAACGCTCCGCGGGGGCCCGAAGCTCCTACAATGAGCAGTTCTTC
CASSQRSAGARSSYNEQFF
>-|TRBV9|-|TRBJ2-2
TGTGCCAGCAGCGTACGGGGCCGGGGCACCGGGGAGCTGTTTTTT
CASSVRGRGTGELFF
>-|TRBV18|-|TRBJ1-1
TGTGCCAGCTCACCGAGGGGGTCAAGATGGGGGAACACTGAAGCTTTCTTT
CASSPRGSRWGNTEAFF
>-|TRBV25-1|-|TRBJ2-3
TGTGCCAGCAGTGTCCCTCAGGGGGGGGCAGATACGCAGTATTTT
CASSVPQGGADTQYF
>-|TRBV7-6|TRBD1|TRBJ2-3
TGTGCCAGCAGCTTGTTTCAGGGGGCCACAGATACGCAGTATTTT
CASSLFQGATDTQYF
>once|TRBV2|TRBD1|TRBJ1-1
TGTGCCAGCTGTGGGGACAGGGTGAACACTGAAGCTTTCTTT
CASCGDRVNTEAFF
>-|TRBV5-1|TRBD2|TRBJ2-5
TGCGCCAGCAGCTTGGCGTCTAGCGGGGGACAAGAGACCCAGTACTTC
CASSLASSGGQETQYF
>-|TRBV7-9|-|TRBJ1-1
TGTGCCAGCAGCCAAGGGTATCTTGAGATTGAAGCTTTCTTT
CASSQGYLEIEAFF
>-|TRBV5-5|TRBD1|TRBJ2-7
TGTGCCAGCAGCTCGACAGGGAACGAGCAGTACTTC
CASSSTGNEQYF
>-|TRBV29-1|-|TRBJ2-3
TGCAGCGTTGATACGGCAGGCGCCCGGAGAGATACGCAGTATTTT
CSVDTAGARRDTQYF
>-|TRBV19|-|TRBJ1-4
TGTGCCAGTAGTATCCGGCAGGGACTAAATGAAAAACTGTTTTTT
CASSIRQGLNEKLFF